This entry lists 3 T cell receptor beta chains sequenced from one sample in a study of T-cell reconstitution after alpha-beta-depleted transplantation in children. The authors prepared the TCRbeta library with unique molecular identifiers. TCRdb reprocessed the PCR reads with MiXCR, giving one entry per CDR3 protein. The table includes 330,000 or so distinct CDR3 sequences, 9.5% to 13% detected once. The starting material was PBMCs, obtained before TCRalphabeta/CD19-depleted stem cell transplant. These receptors came from a boy under two years old with acute myeloid leukemia, due to receive a stem cell transplant.

In regard to this clonotype: Just one base apart from a much larger clone, this may be a read error. The CDR3 ends on some other residue instead of the conserved phenylalanine or tryptophan, so this is likely a read error. This rearrangement joins TRBV12-3 or TRBV12-4 to TRBJ2-1, with D unclear. V was trimmed by 7 bases and J by 2 bases, leaving 3 bases between them. This CDR3 is 11 amino acids long. The CDR3 DNA reads TGTGCCAGCACCGCCTACAATGAGCAGTTCTCC. Translating gives CASTAYNEQFS.

This clonotype was detected many times. This chain links TRBV28 with TRBJ2-5; 9 bases match TRBD2. The CDR3 sequence is 13 residues long. J was trimmed by 4 bases and V by 8 bases; bases with no gene match: 5. Germline CDR1 MDHEN, CDR2 SYDVKM. In nucleotides, the CDR3 is TGTGCCAGCTCTCTAGCGGGGCTAGAGACCCAGTACTTC. It encodes CASSLAGLETQYF.

This clonotype came up many times. The rearrangement links TRBV7-3 to TRBJ1-1, with 7 bases fitting TRBD1. The CDR3 has 14 residues. V trimming: 2 bases; J trimming: 3 bases; junction bases outside the gene matches: 3. Germline V CDR1 and CDR2: SGHTA, FQGTGA. DNA of the CDR3: TGTGCCAGCAGCTTAGAGGGGGCGGACACTGAAGCTTTCTTT. Translation: CASSLEGADTEAFF.